This T cell receptor (beta chain) is from a study of cytomegalovirus exposure and HLA in healthy donors. As to this clone: What it binds is unknown.

Germline CDR1 SGHRS, CDR2 YFSETQ. The CDR3 loop spans 12 amino acids. Trimming took off 0 bases at V and 10 bases at J, with 8 bases between the two ends. General study results and limits: With DRB1 most and HLA-C fewest, TCR association rates differed between HLA loci in a later analysis. As a later analysis showed, several of the most significant clusters appeared to be linked to common viral pathogens.

PCR used 60 Vbeta primers and 13 Jbeta primers. The authors' processing: Later, 65 million to 85 million unique TCR beta chains were counted in an analysis, and approximately 10 million of them were shared. Data came from immunoSEQ multiplex PCR; TCRdb stores just in-frame clones and leaves some out. That table is the source of V, J and clone size, and D and trimming were worked out from the DNA. The table includes about 180,000 clones, 60% to 85% detected once. V and J are TRBV5-1 and TRBJ2-1, with a possible D match to TRBD1 (5 bases). The receptor was derived from a man aged 35 to 55 in good health and CMV-seronegative. Sequencing was performed on PBMCs. The CDR3 nucleotides read TGCGCCAGCAGCTTGGTAGGGGCCGAGCAGTTCTTC. Translated, it gives CASSLVGAEQFF.